This TCR beta chain was identified during a study of CD8 T cells in ankylosing spondylitis. Study-level results: Disease-linked clones bore a CD8+ phenotype, appearing relatively rarely in peripheral blood. Within ankylosing spondylitis blood, a TCR beta motif made up of under 10 highly homologous variants appeared to be characteristic. Previous work reported some of these motif variants in the synovial fluid and blood of reactive arthritis.

This clonotype was recorded a few times. Its antigen remains unidentified. Germline values: CDR1 LGHDT, CDR2 YNNKEL (reference sequence). V was trimmed by 5 bases and J by 10 bases, leaving 12 bases between them. The CDR3 runs to 13 residues. In making TCR beta libraries, quantitative 5'-RACE with molecular barcodes was used. TCRdb reprocessed the 5' RACE reads with MiXCR, giving one entry per CDR3 protein. The table lists around 150,000 distinct CDR3 sequences, around a tenth of them singletons. The clonotype comes from a male donor with ankylosing spondylitis or in good health (not recorded which). This chain connects TRBV3-1 to TRBJ1-6; TRBD1 might be the D (6 bases). Material: blood, either unsorted or a sorted T cell fraction (not recorded which). CDR3 bases: TGTGCCAGCAGCTATAGGGGGGGATCACCCCTCCACTTT. This codes for CASSYRGGSPLHF.